The 5 T cell receptor beta chains listed next were all sequenced from one sample in a study of early T cells in non-severe SARS-CoV-2 infection. Via MiXCR, TCRdb re-called the 5' RACE reads, giving one row per CDR3 protein. Of under 60,000 distinct CDR3 sequences listed, roughly a tenth are singletons. The sequencing input was whole blood. These receptors came from an adult who was a healthcare worker with PCR-confirmed SARS-CoV-2 infection or an uninfected control (not recorded which).

This clonotype has at least ten counts. The chain uses TRBV20-1 and TRBJ1-1; no firm D call. Germline-derived CDR1 and CDR2 are DFQATT and SNEGSKA (reference sequence). The CDR3 runs 13 residues. V was clipped by 3 bases and J by 1 base, with 9 bases between them. CDR3 bases: TGCAGTGCTAGCTCTCACCCGAACACTGAAGCTTTCTTT. Protein: CSASSHPNTEAFF.

This clonotype appeared a single time. The chain recombines TRBV12-5 with TRBJ1-1, with D perhaps TRBD1 (6 bases). Trimming shortened V by 0 bases and J by 0 bases, and 11 bases separated the two germline ends. Germline CDR1 and CDR2: LGHNT and FRNRAP. The CDR3 spans 16 residues. CDR3 nucleotide sequence: TGTGCTAGTGGTTTGGTAATTGGGGGCTTGAACACTGAAGCTTTCTTT. Amino acid sequence: CASGLVIGGLNTEAFF.

This clonotype was found a few times. The rearrangement joins TRBV7-2 to TRBJ2-5; possibly TRBD2 for D (5 bases). Germline V gene sequence: CDR1 SGHTA, CDR2 FQGNSA. V was trimmed by 5 bases and J by 5 bases, leaving 15 bases between them. This CDR3 has 14 residues. CDR3 sequence (DNA): TGTGCCAGCAGCCGTAGGCTAGCTAGTGAGACCCAGTACTTC. Translated, it gives CASSRRLASETQYF. The whole variable domain, remainder taken from reference TRBV7-2 and TRBJ2-5, is GAGVSQSPSNKVTEKGKDVELRCDPISGHTALYWYRQSLGQGLEFLIYFQGNSAPDKSGLPSDRFSAERTGGSVSTLTIQRTQQEDSAVYLCASSRRLASETQYFGPGTRLLVL.

A few counts support this clonotype. V gene TRBV20-1 combines with J gene TRBJ2-3, with a tentative D call TRBD1 (6 bases). The germline CDR1 and CDR2 sequences are DFQATT and SNEGSKA (reference sequence). The CDR3 runs 18 residues. Trimming took 1 base from V and 0 from J, leaving 20 bases between them. This CDR3 is CSARVPFDRPSSTDTQYF. Written as DNA, the CDR3 is TGCAGTGCTAGAGTCCCATTTGACAGGCCTTCTAGCACAGATACGCAGTATTTT.

This clonotype was observed a few times. This rearrangement joins TRBV4-1 to TRBJ2-1, with TRBD2 identical over 8 bases. With 1 base clipped from V and 3 bases from J, the junction kept 5 bases outside the gene matches. Germline CDR1 and CDR2: MGHRA and YSYEKL. CDR3 length equals 16 residues. For the CDR3, the DNA is TGCGCCAGCAGCCAAGCGCTTAGCGGGGTCTACAATGAGCAGTTCTTC. Amino acids: CASSQALSGVYNEQFF.